A single sample gave rise to the 26 T cell receptor beta chains below, sequenced in a study of blood T cell repertoires in COVID-19. The method was immunoSEQ multiplex PCR; TCRdb's version includes in-frame clones alone and lacks a portion of them. The sample shows 20,000 to 25,000 clones, 85% to 90% of them seen only once. The sample was peripheral blood. Source of these receptors: a human donor with active COVID-19. The donor label of this sample is uncertain.

This clone appeared a few times. The chain uses TRBV7-2 and TRBJ1-1, with 7 bases lining up with TRBD1. The CDR3 runs to 15 residues. Unmatched junction bases numbered 4, after V lost 2 bases and J lost 1 base. Germline lookup yields CDR1 SGHTA and CDR2 FQGNSA. The CDR3 sequence: CASSLSRQGNTEAFF. DNA for the CDR3: TGTGCCAGCAGCTTATCGAGACAGGGGAACACTGAAGCTTTCTTT.

V is TRBV29-1 and J is TRBJ2-7; 9 bases agree with TRBD1. CDR3 length equals 13 residues. After removal of 4 bases from V and 3 bases from J, the junction contained 4 bases not matched to a gene. Germline loops: CDR1 SQVTM, CDR2 ANQGSEA. The CDR3 sequence: CSVVGQGFYEQYF. The CDR3 nucleotides read TGCAGCGTTGTGGGACAGGGTTTCTACGAGCAGTACTTC.

The J gene is TRBJ2-2, the V gene TRBV5-1; the match to TRBD2 covers 9 bases. The CDR3 length is 15 residues. J lost 3 bases, V lost 3 bases, and 3 bases had no gene match. From germline, CDR1 is SGHRS and CDR2 YFSETQ. CDR3 amino acids: CASSSSGMDTGELFF. In DNA form, the CDR3 reads TGCGCCAGCAGCTCTAGCGGGATGGACACCGGGGAGCTGTTTTTT.

The chain carries TRBV5-1 and TRBJ2-5; 7 bases fit TRBD1. V lost 4 bases and J lost 5; bases outside the gene matches: 11. The CDR3 has 15 residues. In germline, CDR1 is SGHRS, CDR2 YFSETQ. This CDR3 is CASSLSKTGPETQYF. CDR3 DNA: TGCGCCAGCAGCCTGTCTAAGACAGGGCCCGAGACCCAGTACTTC.

The chain joins TRBV2 to TRBJ2-7; D remains unclear. Germline assignment: CDR1 SNHLY and CDR2 FYNNEI. The CDR3 has 11 residues. The germline V and J ends were trimmed by 6 bases and 2 bases, with 5 bases remaining between them. Here the CDR3 DNA reads TGTGCCAGCAGCGACACCTACGAGCAGTACTTC. Translation gives CASSDTYEQYF.

This chain connects TRBV27 to TRBJ2-4; D is perhaps TRBD1 (5 bases). The germline gives CDR1 MNHEY, CDR2 SMNVEV (reference sequence). The V end lost 5 bases, the J end lost 5 bases, and 10 bases lay between the germline ends. This CDR3 has 13 residues. The CDR3 region has the DNA TGTGCCAGCAGTCGCAGGGTCGAAAACATTCAGTACTTC. Encoded protein: CASSRRVENIQYF.

This clone has a handful of counts. V gene TRBV11-2 combines with J gene TRBJ1-5, with a tentative D call TRBD1 (5 bases). The CDR3 is made up of 13 amino acids. Looked up from germline, CDR1 is SGHAT and CDR2 is FQNNGV. Trimming took 6 bases from V and 5 from J, leaving 11 bases between them. This CDR3 is CASSSDSHQPQHF. Written as DNA, the CDR3 is TGTGCCAGCAGTTCCGACAGTCATCAGCCCCAGCATTTT.

The J gene is TRBJ2-1, the V gene TRBV9; D is undetermined. Trimming shortened V by 1 base and J by 6 bases, and 8 bases separated the two germline ends. In germline, CDR1 is SGDLS, CDR2 YYNGEE. CDR3 length: 13 residues. The CDR3: CASSVPPVNEQFF. The CDR3 DNA is TGTGCCAGCAGCGTACCCCCCGTCAATGAGCAGTTCTTC. The full variable domain, rest sourced from reference TRBV9 and TRBJ2-1, is DSGVTQTPKHLITATGQRVTLRCSPRSGDLSVYWYQQSLDQGLQFLIQYYNGEERAKGNILERFSAQQFPDLHSELNLSSLELGDSALYFCASSVPPVNEQFFGPGTRLTVL.

The rearrangement links TRBV7-9 to TRBJ1-1; perhaps TRBD1 as D (5 bases). The CDR3 has 15 residues. Germline V gives CDR1 SEHNR, CDR2 FQNEAQ (reference sequence). V was shortened by 5 bases and J by 3 bases, with 16 bases between the two germline ends. Here the CDR3 reads CASSTRRGVDTEAFF. The CDR3 bases are TGTGCCAGCAGCACTCGTCGGGGGGTTGACACTGAAGCTTTCTTT.

This clone was seen just once. The chain recombines TRBV2 with TRBJ2-5, with 10 bases matching TRBD2. The length of the CDR3 is 16 residues. Germline CDR1 reads SNHLY; CDR2 reads FYNNEI. With 6 bases clipped from V and 4 bases from J, the junction kept 11 bases outside the gene matches. The CDR3 DNA follows: TGTGCCAGCAGCCTTAGGAGCGGGGGGGCCAGAGAGACCCAGTACTTC. This sequence encodes CASSLRSGGARETQYF.

The genes are TRBV10-2 and TRBJ2-5; D is possibly TRBD2 (6 bases). Trimming pared 8 bases from V and 5 bases from J, leaving 24 bases between. Germline V lookup: CDR1 WSHSY, CDR2 SAAADI. The CDR3 is 16 amino acids. For the CDR3, the DNA is TGCGCCAGCGGGGGACGAGGTCCACTTGCGGGGGAGACCCAGTACTTC. Encoded protein: CASGGRGPLAGETQYF.

The chain has TRBV29-1 and TRBJ2-7, with a tentative D call TRBD1 (5 bases). CDR1 is SQVTM, CDR2 ANQGSEA, per germline. The CDR3 has 14 residues. Trimming pared 4 bases from V and 5 bases from J, leaving 18 bases between. CDR3 nucleotides: TGCAGCGTTGGGGGCCAGTTCATTGGGGACGAGCAGTACTTC. It encodes CSVGGQFIGDEQYF.

The chain joins TRBV5-1 to TRBJ2-1; 8 nucleotides align to TRBD2. The CDR3 is 17 amino acids. The V gene end was trimmed by 3 bases and the J gene end by 7 bases; junction bases not matched to a gene: 15. Per the germline V gene, CDR1 is SGHRS and CDR2 is YFSETQ. This CDR3 reads CASSSSMVAGSVNEQFF. CDR3 coding DNA: TGCGCCAGCAGCTCATCCATGGTAGCGGGAAGCGTAAATGAGCAGTTCTTC.

The V call is TRBV10-2, the J call TRBJ2-3; 11 nucleotides align to TRBD2. Looked up from germline, CDR1 is WSHSY and CDR2 is SAAADI. This CDR3 has 15 residues. Trimming took 10 bases from V and 2 from J; bases not matched to a gene: 8. The CDR3 coding sequence is TGCGCCATCCCAGAACTAGCGGGAGCCACAGATACGCAGTATTTT. This encodes CAIPELAGATDTQYF.

The genes are TRBV2 and TRBJ2-1, with 7 bases identical to TRBD2. The V and J ends lost 5 bases and 2 bases, in that order; junction bases with no gene match: 6. Germline values: CDR1 SNHLY, CDR2 FYNNEI. The CDR3 consists of 15 residues. The CDR3 loop is CASSYEGGPYNEQFF. The CDR3 DNA follows: TGTGCCAGCAGTTACGAGGGAGGGCCCTACAATGAGCAGTTCTTC. Full variable domain (remainder filled in from reference TRBV2 and TRBJ2-1): EPEVTQTPSHQVTQMGQEVILRCVPISNHLYFYWYRQILGQKVEFLVSFYNNEISEKSEIFDDQFSVERPDGSNFTLKIRSTKLEDSAMYFCASSYEGGPYNEQFFGPGTRLTVL.

The chain carries TRBV7-3 and TRBJ1-1, with D perhaps TRBD1 (5 bases). Trimming took 2 bases from V and 1 from J, leaving 5 bases between them. Germline loops: CDR1 SGHTA, CDR2 FQGTGA. The CDR3 covers 13 residues. The CDR3 DNA follows: TGTGCCAGCAGCTTACAGGGGAACACTGAAGCTTTCTTT. Its protein product is CASSLQGNTEAFF.

The chain carries TRBV27 and TRBJ2-3, with 12 positions matching TRBD2. Trimming removed 8 bases from V and 6 bases from J; junction bases left unmatched: 9. The germline V gene encodes CDR1 MNHEY and CDR2 SMNVEV (reference sequence). This CDR3 has 15 residues. The CDR3 sequence is CASGRLAGVVDTQYF. In DNA, the CDR3 is TGTGCCAGCGGGCGACTAGCGGGGGTGGTTGATACGCAGTATTTT.

This sequence joins TRBV5-1 and TRBJ2-5; tentatively, D is TRBD2 (5 bases). This CDR3 comprises 15 residues. Germline CDR1 reads SGHRS; CDR2 reads YFSETQ. The V and J ends lost 0 bases and 5 bases respectively, with 14 bases between them. CDR3 DNA: TGCGCCAGCAGCTTGGAACGGGGAGTTTGGGAGACCCAGTACTTC. As protein: CASSLERGVWETQYF. Combining the CDR3 with reference TRBV5-1 and TRBJ2-5 gives the whole variable domain KAGVTQTPRYLIKTRGQQVTLSCSPISGHRSVSWYQQTPGQGLQFLFEYFSETQRNKGNFPGRFSGRQFSNSRSEMNVSTLELGDSALYLCASSLERGVWETQYFGPGTRLLVL.

As regards this clone: One junction end disagrees with the germline gene, perhaps due to a read error. This rearrangement joins TRBV7-7 to TRBJ2-7, with D perhaps matching TRBD1 or TRBD2 (6 bases each). The germline V gene has CDR1 SSHAT and CDR2 FNYEAQ (reference sequence). This CDR3 comprises 14 residues. CDR3 nucleotide sequence: TGTGCTAGCAGCTTAGGGGGGCCCTCCTACGAGCAGTACTTC. This codes for CASSLGGPSYEQYF.

The chain's CDR3 is CASSVERGRGSYNEQFF. The CDR3 DNA is TGTGCCAGCAGCGTAGAGAGGGGGAGAGGCTCCTACAATGAGCAGTTCTTC. V and J are TRBV9 and TRBJ2-1; TRBD1 might be the D (6 bases). Looked up from germline, CDR1 is SGDLS and CDR2 is YYNGEE. With 0 bases removed from V and 0 bases from J, the gap between germline ends came to 13 bases. The CDR3 is 17 amino acids.

The V and J genes are TRBV12-3 or TRBV12-4 and TRBJ1-2; TRBD1 agrees at 9 bases. This CDR3 is 12 amino acids long. The V segment lost 6 bases and the J segment 6 bases; nucleotides outside the gene matches: 2. The CDR3 spells CASRWDRDGYTF. The CDR3 region has the DNA TGTGCCAGCAGGTGGGACAGGGATGGCTACACCTTC.

V and J are TRBV27 and TRBJ2-1, with TRBD2 identical over 7 bases. The V and J ends lost 9 bases and 0 bases, in that order; junction bases with no gene match: 5. The CDR3 covers 14 residues. Germline V gives CDR1 MNHEY, CDR2 SMNVEV (reference sequence). For the CDR3, the DNA is TGTGCCAGTCGGGGGGATAGCTCCTACAATGAGCAGTTCTTC. This translates into CASRGDSSYNEQFF.

The genes are TRBV25-1 and TRBJ2-2, with 7 bases aligning to TRBD2. Trimming at V came to 7 bases and at J to 0 bases, leaving 11 bases not matched to a gene. CDR1 is MGHDK, CDR2 SYGVNS, per germline. The CDR3 consists of 17 residues. The CDR3 sequence: CASTSTAGTPNTGELFF. Written as DNA, the CDR3 is TGTGCCAGCACCTCCACAGCGGGAACCCCGAACACCGGGGAGCTGTTTTTT. The full variable domain, completed using reference TRBV25-1 and TRBJ2-2, is EADIYQTPRYLVIGTGKKITLECSQTMGHDKMYWYQQDPGMELHLIHYSYGVNSTEKGDLSSESTVSRIRTEHFPLTLESARPSHTSQYLCASTSTAGTPNTGELFFGEGSRLTVL.

The chain combines TRBV2 with TRBJ2-1; TRBD1 agrees at 10 bases. After removal of 10 bases from V and 5 bases from J, the junction contained 8 bases not matched to a gene. Per the germline V gene, CDR1 is SNHLY and CDR2 is FYNNEI. CDR3 length: 14 amino acids. DNA of the CDR3: TGTGCCACCAGGGACAGGGGCCTCAACAATGAGCAGTTCTTC. Its translation: CATRDRGLNNEQFF.

The chain carries TRBV13 and TRBJ2-1; TRBD2 matches 12 bases. Germline V gives CDR1 PRHDT, CDR2 FYEKMQ (reference sequence). The CDR3 totals 16 residues. V trimming: 3 bases; J trimming: 10 bases; junction bases outside the gene matches: 10. In DNA form, the CDR3 reads TGTGCCAGCAGCTTCGACGGACCCGGACTAGCGGGGGAGCAGTTCTTC. The encoded protein is CASSFDGPGLAGEQFF.

The rearrangement links TRBV9 to TRBJ2-3; 13 bases are shared with TRBD2. Germline assignment: CDR1 SGDLS and CDR2 YYNGEE. With 1 base clipped from V and 4 bases from J, the junction kept 3 bases outside the gene matches. The CDR3 extends over 16 amino acids. In DNA, the CDR3 is TGTGCCAGCAGCGTAACCGGGACTAGCGGGGCAGATACGCAGTATTTT. Its protein is CASSVTGTSGADTQYF.